These 11 T cell receptor beta chains share one sample of origin, sequenced in a study of circulating CD8 cells and anti-PD-1 response in melanoma. Live CD3+CD8+TCRalphabeta+ cells were sorted into four subsets by PD-1 and/or TIGIT. The QIAseq Immune Repertoire TCR panel built the libraries from roughly 15 ng of total RNA. Using its own MiXCR run on the reads, TCRdb lists one record per CDR3 protein. The sample consists of 650 to 700 distinct CDR3 sequences, roughly 9.2% of them appearing once. This material consisted of CD8+ T cells from PBMCs, taken at baseline or after one month of anti-PD-1 therapy (not recorded which). The receptors come from a human donor with melanoma.

V is TRBV2 and J is TRBJ1-4; no clear D. V was clipped by 5 bases and J by 2 bases, with 12 bases between them. Per germline, CDR1 SNHLY and CDR2 FYNNEI. The CDR3 extends over 15 amino acids. The CDR3 loop reads CASSLSWATNEKLFF. Here the CDR3 DNA reads TGTGCCAGCAGTTTATCCTGGGCGACTAATGAAAAACTGTTTTTT. Using reference TRBV2 and TRBJ1-4 for the parts outside the CDR3, the full variable domain is EPEVTQTPSHQVTQMGQEVILRCVPISNHLYFYWYRQILGQKVEFLVSFYNNEISEKSEIFDDQFSVERPDGSNFTLKIRSTKLEDSAMYFCASSLSWATNEKLFFGSGTQLSVL.

This clonotype is labeled medium-sized (0.01 to 0.1%). The chain links TRBV12-5 to TRBJ2-7, with D possibly being TRBD1 or TRBD2 (6 bases each). CDR3 length: 14 amino acids. Trimming shortened V by 6 bases and J by 1 base, and 13 bases separated the two germline ends. The germline gives CDR1 LGHNT, CDR2 FRNRAP. This CDR3 is CASGPGGGSYEQYF. The CDR3 coding sequence is TGTGCTAGTGGGCCCGGAGGGGGGTCCTACGAGCAGTACTTC.

This clonotype is medium-sized in the sample. This chain joins TRBV25-1 and TRBJ2-7, with D perhaps TRBD1 (6 bases). The CDR3 has 17 amino acids. The germline CDR1 and CDR2 sequences are MGHDK and SYGVNS. Trimming took 1 base from V and 4 from J, leaving 20 bases between them. CDR3 residues: CASSELGALTGTYEQYF. CDR3 bases: TGTGCCAGCAGTGAATTAGGGGCTCTGACAGGAACTTACGAGCAGTACTTC.

In its sample, this clonotype ranks as medium-sized. This rearrangement joins TRBV20-1 to TRBJ1-5; D might be TRBD1 (6 bases). Per germline, CDR1 DFQATT and CDR2 SNEGSKA (reference sequence). Trimming took off 5 bases at V and 4 bases at J, with 15 bases between the two ends. This CDR3 contains 14 residues. The CDR3 sequence is CSAGGPGTNQPQHF. The CDR3 DNA follows: TGCAGTGCTGGGGGCCCCGGGACGAATCAGCCCCAGCATTTT.

This clonotype qualifies as large (0.1 to 1%). This chain links TRBV27 with TRBJ2-7; 11 bases fit TRBD1. Germline CDR1 MNHEY, CDR2 SMNVEV (reference sequence). CDR3 length: 14 residues. V lost 6 bases to trimming and J lost 4 bases; unmatched junction nucleotides: 5. In DNA, the CDR3 is TGTGCCAGCAGCTGGGGACAGGGGGGTTACGAGCAGTACTTC. It specifies CASSWGQGGYEQYF.

By frequency in the sample, this clonotype is large. This chain joins TRBV2 and TRBJ2-7; D might be TRBD2 (6 bases). Between the trimmed V and J ends, which lost 1 base and 1 base, there was a span of 11 bases. The V gene's germline CDR1 is SNHLY and CDR2 FYNNEI. The CDR3 consists of 15 residues. The CDR3 sequence is CASSEGAGPSYEQYF. The CDR3 DNA follows: TGTGCCAGCAGTGAAGGAGCGGGTCCTTCCTACGAGCAGTACTTC.

By frequency in the sample, this clonotype is large. This chain connects TRBV6-4 to TRBJ2-1, with D possibly matching TRBD2 (6 bases). The V gene's germline CDR1 is MRHNA and CDR2 SNTAGT. V lost 3 bases, J lost 4 bases, and 16 bases lay in between. The CDR3 is 16 residues long. In DNA, the CDR3 is TGTGCCAGCAGTGAAGACAGCAGTCGGGGGTACAATGAGCAGTTCTTC. It codes for CASSEDSSRGYNEQFF.

By sample fraction, this clonotype is large (0.1 to 1%). The DNA for the CDR3 is TGTGCCAGCAGGTCTGGACAGACAAACACTGAAGCTTTCTTT. Encoded protein: CASRSGQTNTEAFF. V gene TRBV27 combines with J gene TRBJ1-1, with a weak D call TRBD1 (6 bases). The germline gives CDR1 MNHEY, CDR2 SMNVEV (reference sequence). The CDR3 loop spans 14 amino acids. The V gene lost 6 bases and the J gene lost 2 bases, with 13 bases spanning the gap.

This clonotype is classed as medium-sized (0.01 to 0.1%). The chain couples TRBV19 to TRBJ2-7; D is unclear. The CDR3 has 13 amino acids. Trimming left V 5 bases short and J 3 bases short, with 11 bases between. Germline V CDR1 and CDR2: LNHDA, SQIVND (reference sequence). CDR3 region: CASSPDDGYEQYF. As DNA, the CDR3 is TGTGCCAGTAGTCCCGACGACGGCTACGAGCAGTACTTC. Filled out from reference TRBV19 and TRBJ2-7, the complete variable domain reads DGGITQSPKYLFRKEGQNVTLSCEQNLNHDAMYWYRQDPGQGLRLIYYSQIVNDFQKGDIAEGYSVSREKKESFPLTVTSAQKNPTAFYLCASSPDDGYEQYFGPGTRLTVT.

In its sample, this clonotype ranks as large. The chain is built from TRBV5-4 and TRBJ2-6; possibly TRBD2 for D (5 bases). The CDR3 covers 17 residues. CDR1 is SGHNT and CDR2 is YYREEE in the germline V gene (reference sequence). The V end was cut by 0 bases, the J end by 1 base, with 11 bases between. CDR3 protein: CASSLEDSGSGANVLTF. The DNA for the CDR3 is TGTGCCAGCAGCTTGGAGGACTCCGGGTCTGGGGCCAACGTCCTGACTTTC.

This clonotype is medium-sized by share. The genes are TRBV12-3 or TRBV12-4 and TRBJ2-2, with a possible D match to TRBD2 (6 bases). The V end lost 8 bases, the J end lost 0 bases, and 16 bases lay between the germline ends. The CDR3 covers 16 residues. CDR3 in amino acids: CASRSWEDANTGELFF. The CDR3 DNA reads TGTGCCAGCCGAAGTTGGGAGGACGCGAACACCGGGGAGCTGTTTTTT.